The 18 T cell receptor beta chains below all came from one sample that was sequenced in a study of vaccination and CD4 T cells after COVID-19. MiXCR, run by TCRdb on the PCR reads, gives a single entry per CDR3 protein. Found here are approximately 23,000 distinct CDR3 sequences, about 54% of them singletons; the top ten hold 1% to 1.2%. The sample in question was CD4+ T cells from blood, obtained before SARS-CoV-2 vaccination. The receptors stem from a human donor who had recovered from COVID-19.

The gene calls are TRBV28 and TRBJ1-2; possible D gene TRBD1, 5 bases. CDR1 MDHEN and CDR2 SYDVKM come from the germline V gene. Trimming stripped 6 bases from V and 4 bases from J, with 21 bases between. The CDR3 is 16 amino acids. CDR3 nucleotide sequence: TGTGCCAGCAGAGCGGACACCTTCATGAGCTTCTATGGCTACACCTTC. Translation gives CASRADTFMSFYGYTF.

The chain employs TRBV20-1 and TRBJ2-3, with a tentative D call TRBD2 (6 bases). With 6 bases removed from V and 0 bases from J, the gap between germline ends came to 13 bases. CDR3 length: 14 amino acids. Germline V gene lookup returns CDR1 DFQATT and CDR2 SNEGSKA (reference sequence). The CDR3 DNA is TGCAGTGCGAAACGAAGCGGGAGCACAGATACGCAGTATTTT. Its translation: CSAKRSGSTDTQYF.

The chain is built from TRBV9 and TRBJ1-5; no clear D gene. The CDR3 has 15 residues. CDR1 and CDR2 (germline): SGDLS, YYNGEE. Trimming took off 0 bases at V and 2 bases at J, with 9 bases between the two ends. The CDR3 DNA reads TGTGCCAGCAGCGTAGAGGCCGGGGGCAATCAGCCCCAGCATTTT. Protein product: CASSVEAGGNQPQHF.

The J gene is TRBJ1-6, the V gene TRBV6-1; possible D gene TRBD1, 5 bases. CDR1 and CDR2 (germline): MNHNS, SASEGT. The CDR3 is 15 residues long. V gave up 7 bases and J gave up 10 bases, with 20 bases separating them. CDR3 nucleotides: TGTGCCAGCATTTCACCCAGGGAACGGGGATCACCCCTCCACTTT. It yields the protein CASISPRERGSPLHF.

Only a few counts were recorded for this clonotype. The chain employs TRBV20-1 and TRBJ2-1; the match to TRBD2 covers 9 bases. CDR1 and CDR2 from the germline V gene are DFQATT and SNEGSKA (reference sequence). Unmatched junction bases numbered 16, after V lost 3 bases and J lost 7 bases. This CDR3 has 17 residues. The CDR3 DNA sequence: TGCAGTGCTAGCGAGAAACGACTAGCGGAACGAAGAAATGAGCAGTTCTTC. Translating gives CSASEKRLAERRNEQFF.

This chain uses TRBV2 with TRBJ2-7; 8 nucleotides line up with TRBD2. The J segment lost 0 bases and the V segment lost 6 bases, leaving 7 bases of the junction unmatched. The CDR3 contains 15 residues. Germline V lookup: CDR1 SNHLY, CDR2 FYNNEI. CDR3 bases: TGTGCCAGCAGAGCAGCGGGGGCGAGCTCCTACGAGCAGTACTTC. Translating it yields CASRAAGASSYEQYF. Together with reference TRBV2 and TRBJ2-7, the CDR3 gives the full variable domain: EPEVTQTPSHQVTQMGQEVILRCVPISNHLYFYWYRQILGQKVEFLVSFYNNEISEKSEIFDDQFSVERPDGSNFTLKIRSTKLEDSAMYFCASRAAGASSYEQYFGPGTRLTVT.

This clonotype occurred a few times. The J gene is TRBJ2-3, the V gene TRBV20-1; 11 nucleotides agree with TRBD2. The CDR3 is 15 amino acids. V dropped 6 bases and J dropped 2; count of bases not matched to a gene: 7. The germline gives CDR1 DFQATT, CDR2 SNEGSKA (reference sequence). In nucleotides, the CDR3 is TGCAGTGCCAAAACTAGCGGGAGATCCACAGATACGCAGTATTTT. Amino acids: CSAKTSGRSTDTQYF.

This clonotype was seen a handful of times. This chain uses TRBV7-6 with TRBJ1-6; the match to TRBD1 covers 10 bases. The CDR3 runs to 16 residues. Germline lookup yields CDR1 SGHVS and CDR2 FNYEAQ. The junction had 8 bases not matched to a gene; V was cut back by 5 bases and J by 7 bases. The CDR3 DNA is TGTGCCAGCAGCAAGACAGGGGGCTTACGGAATTCACCCCTCCACTTT. It yields the protein CASSKTGGLRNSPLHF.

J is TRBJ1-2 and V is TRBV28; 10 positions agree with TRBD1. Germline V lookup: CDR1 MDHEN, CDR2 SYDVKM. This CDR3 region has 15 residues. J was trimmed by 6 bases and V by 6 bases; bases with no gene match: 10. This CDR3 reads CASRYPTGTGDGYTF. In DNA, the CDR3 is TGTGCCAGCAGGTACCCTACCGGGACAGGGGATGGCTACACCTTC.

The V gene is TRBV20-1, the J gene TRBJ2-1, with TRBD2 matching over 7 bases. V shed 5 bases and J 10 bases; nucleotides not matched to a gene: 14. Germline V CDR1 and CDR2: DFQATT, SNEGSKA (reference sequence). The CDR3 totals 14 residues. CDR3 coding DNA: TGCAGTGCTCCGCGGGACTACCCTGGAATGGAGCAGTTCTTC. Translating gives CSAPRDYPGMEQFF.

This clonotype was seen a handful of times. This chain uses TRBV6-2 or TRBV6-3 with TRBJ2-1; 9 bases are a match to TRBD1. The CDR3 contains 14 residues. J gave up 2 bases and V 6 bases, and 2 bases lay outside the gene matches. Looked up from germline, CDR1 is MNHEY and CDR2 is SVGEGT. The CDR3 DNA sequence: TGTGCCAGCAGGGACAGGGGCACCTACAATGAGCAGTTCTTC. Its protein is CASRDRGTYNEQFF.

The CDR3, as DNA: TGTGCCAGCATTACAGGGGGCATGGAGACCCAGTACTTC. Its protein product is CASITGGMETQYF. The chain combines TRBV28 with TRBJ2-5; TRBD1 matches at 9 bases. This CDR3 is built from 13 residues. V was clipped by 7 bases and J by 5 bases; unmatched bases: 5. CDR1 MDHEN and CDR2 SYDVKM come from the germline V gene.

In the case of this clonotype: The junction does not match germline at one end; this may be a read error. The chain recombines TRBV18 with TRBJ2-6; a possible D gene is TRBD1 (6 bases). Germline assignment: CDR1 KGHSH and CDR2 LQKENI. CDR3 size: 15 residues. CDR3 protein: CASSPDSSGASVLTF. CDR3 nucleotides: TGTGCCAGCTCACCGGACAGCTCTGGGGCCAGCGTCCTGACTTTC.

The gene calls are TRBV6-1 and TRBJ1-6; D unclear. The CDR3 contains 15 residues. V gave up 6 bases and J gave up 0 bases, with 9 bases separating them. Germline loops: CDR1 MNHNS, CDR2 SASEGT. CDR3: CASSPMSSYNSPLHF. CDR3 in DNA: TGTGCCAGCAGCCCCATGAGCTCCTATAATTCACCCCTCCACTTT.

The chain links TRBV21-1 to TRBJ2-7. TRBV21-1 is an annotated pseudogene. This CDR3 has 11 amino acids. This chain's CDR3 is CASSKGYEQYF. The CDR3 DNA sequence: TGTGCCAGCAGCAAAGGGTACGAGCAGTACTTC.

The chain is built from TRBV2 and TRBJ1-5; possible D gene TRBD1, 6 bases. This CDR3 is 14 amino acids long. The germline V and J ends were trimmed by 4 bases and 6 bases, with 13 bases remaining between them. Germline assignment: CDR1 SNHLY and CDR2 FYNNEI. CDR3 coding DNA: TGTGCCAGCAGTGGTGGGGGGGCTGGTCAGCCCCAGCATTTT. As protein: CASSGGGAGQPQHF.

This clonotype was seen only a few times. The rearrangement links TRBV20-1 to TRBJ2-5; weak D call: TRBD2 (7 bases). Germline-derived CDR1 and CDR2 are DFQATT and SNEGSKA (reference sequence). The CDR3 is 16 residues long. Trimming cost V 2 bases and J 2 bases, with 18 bases left between them. As DNA, the CDR3 is TGCAGTGCTAGACCAGGTCGGGGGGCGCGGCAAGAGACCCAGTACTTC. Its translation is CSARPGRGARQETQYF.

V usage is TRBV30 and J usage is TRBJ2-1; 9 bases match TRBD1. Per germline, CDR1 GTSNPN and CDR2 SVGIG (reference sequence). The CDR3 spans 13 residues. Germline trimming cut 3 bases from V and 6 bases from J; bases unmatched to any gene: 3. The CDR3 loop is CAWRLTGGNEQFF. CDR3 sequence (DNA): TGTGCCTGGAGGCTGACAGGGGGCAATGAGCAGTTCTTC.